The next 24 T cell receptor beta chains were all read from a single sample in a study of vaccination effects on CD4 cells after COVID-19. Generated by immunoSEQ multiplex PCR, the TCRdb table keeps only in-frame clones and is missing some. This sample carries some 40,000 clones, about 80% of them seen once, and the ten largest clones take 2.9%. Following culture for roughly 10 days, CD4+ T cells were isolated. No cognate antigen is known for these TCRs. Sequencing was performed on CD4+ T cells from PBMCs cultured without peptide, taken before COVID-19 vaccination. Receptor source: a human donor who received a COVID-19 vaccine.

This clone was seen only a few times. The chain employs TRBV7-2 and TRBJ2-5; D is undetermined. The CDR3 runs to 14 residues. V was clipped by 1 base and J by 2 bases, with 8 bases between them. Looked up from germline, CDR1 is SGHTA and CDR2 is FQGNSA. CDR3 region: CASSLGSVQETQYF. The CDR3 DNA reads TGTGCCAGCAGCTTAGGTTCTGTACAAGAGACCCAGTACTTC.

The rearrangement joins TRBV6-2 or TRBV6-3 to TRBJ1-5; D may be TRBD1 (5 bases). V was cut by 6 bases and J by 4 bases, with 16 bases left in between. Per germline, CDR1 MNHEY and CDR2 SVGEGT. The CDR3 runs 15 residues. The DNA of the CDR3 is TGTGCCAGCAGCCACTGGCGGGGGACGAATCAGCCCCAGCATTTT. Its translation: CASSHWRGTNQPQHF.

This chain uses TRBV4-3 with TRBJ2-3, with D uncertain. CDR1 is LGHNA, CDR2 YSLEER, per germline. Trimming stripped 0 bases from V and 4 bases from J, with 5 bases between. This CDR3 has 13 amino acids. The CDR3 DNA is TGCGCCAGCAGCCAAGATAATCCAGATACGCAGTATTTT. Its protein is CASSQDNPDTQYF.

The V gene is TRBV12-3 or TRBV12-4, the J gene TRBJ2-1; no reliable D call. This CDR3 is built from 13 residues. V was clipped by 3 bases and J by 10 bases, with 13 bases between them. The DNA for the CDR3 is TGTGCCAGCAGTTTTCTCGAGTTGGACGAGCAGTTCTTC. Protein: CASSFLELDEQFF.

The rearrangement joins TRBV28 to TRBJ1-4; D unclear. The CDR3 is 18 residues long. Germline CDR1 MDHEN, CDR2 SYDVKM. The germline V and J ends were trimmed by 6 bases and 5 bases, with 25 bases remaining between them. This chain's CDR3 is CASRDRASRGARNEKLFF. For the CDR3, the DNA is TGTGCCAGCAGGGACCGGGCATCTCGAGGTGCGCGAAATGAAAAACTGTTTTTT.

The V gene is TRBV19, the J gene TRBJ2-1, with 10 bases matching TRBD1. Germline V gives CDR1 LNHDA, CDR2 SQIVND (reference sequence). The CDR3 contains 14 residues. V shed 8 bases and J 7 bases; nucleotides not matched to a gene: 8. CDR3 in amino acids: CASQGTGDVNEQFF. The CDR3 coding sequence is TGTGCCAGTCAGGGGACAGGGGATGTTAATGAGCAGTTCTTC.

CDR3 in DNA: TGTGCCAGCAGTTTCAACAGGGGAAGTCAGCCCCAGCATTTT. Translation: CASSFNRGSQPQHF. The chain links TRBV6-2 or TRBV6-3 to TRBJ1-5; TRBD1 aligns across 7 bases. J was trimmed by 6 bases and V by 4 bases; bases with no gene match: 6. This CDR3 contains 14 residues. The germline V gene has CDR1 MNHEY and CDR2 SVGEGT.

The V call is TRBV6-6, the J call TRBJ2-3; 11 bases line up with TRBD2. V dropped 7 bases and J dropped 6; count of bases not matched to a gene: 12. This CDR3 comprises 16 residues. Looked up from germline, CDR1 is MNHNY and CDR2 is SVGAGI (reference sequence). CDR3 sequence: CASKKLAGAPVDTQYF. The CDR3 DNA follows: TGTGCCAGCAAAAAACTAGCGGGGGCTCCTGTGGATACGCAGTATTTT.

The chain has TRBV7-3 and TRBJ2-3; 12 bases are a match to TRBD2. V lost 6 bases, J lost 3 bases, and 1 base stayed unmatched. Germline V gives CDR1 SGHTA, CDR2 FQGTGA. This CDR3 is built from 14 residues. CDR3 protein: CASRTSGGTDTQYF. CDR3 bases: TGTGCCAGCAGGACTAGCGGGGGTACAGATACGCAGTATTTT.

The CDR3 nucleotides read TGTGCCAGCAGTTACTCGGTTGGTCTGGAGACCCAGTACTTC. It codes for CASSYSVGLETQYF. This chain uses TRBV6-5 with TRBJ2-5; D is unclear. Germline loops: CDR1 MNHEY, CDR2 SVGAGI. The CDR3 is made up of 14 amino acids. Trimming left V 0 bases short and J 5 bases short, with 10 bases between.

CDR3 sequence reads: CASSLGGTETYEQYV. As DNA, the CDR3 is TGCGCCAGCAGCTTGGGCGGGACAGAAACCTACGAGCAGTACGTC. The chain recombines TRBV5-1 with TRBJ2-7, with D tentatively TRBD1 (7 bases). This CDR3 contains 15 residues. The V end was cut by 0 bases, the J end by 2 bases, with 12 bases between. Germline lookup yields CDR1 SGHRS and CDR2 YFSETQ.

The chain employs TRBV19 and TRBJ2-1, with 7 bases matching TRBD2. The germline CDR1 and CDR2 sequences are LNHDA and SQIVND (reference sequence). The CDR3 spans 14 residues. Trimming at V came to 2 bases and at J to 9 bases, leaving 7 bases not matched to a gene. The CDR3 loop reads CASSISQGGSEQFF. Written as DNA, the CDR3 is TGTGCCAGTAGTATATCCCAGGGAGGGAGTGAGCAGTTCTTC.

The V gene is TRBV6-5, the J gene TRBJ1-2; 8 nucleotides match TRBD1. The ends lost 6 bases at V and 10 bases at J; junction bases unmatched: 10. This CDR3 is built from 13 residues. Germline assignment: CDR1 MNHEY and CDR2 SVGAGI. In DNA, the CDR3 is TGTGCCAGCAGACGCCCGGGACAGGATGCCTACACCTTC. It yields the protein CASRRPGQDAYTF.

The chain links TRBV19 to TRBJ1-3; the D gene is possibly TRBD1 (5 bases). The CDR3 sequence is 12 residues long. Trimming left V 9 bases short and J 3 bases short, with 9 bases between. CDR1 is LNHDA, CDR2 SQIVND, per germline (reference sequence). This CDR3 reads CASRGGGNTIYF. As DNA, the CDR3 is TGTGCCAGCCGTGGGGGTGGAAACACCATATATTTT.

This sequence joins TRBV5-1 and TRBJ2-1; D perhaps matches TRBD2 (6 bases). The CDR3 is made up of 16 amino acids. The V end was cut by 1 base, the J end by 9 bases, with 20 bases between. Looked up from germline, CDR1 is SGHRS and CDR2 is YFSETQ. CDR3 protein: CASSLTPASSVGEQFF. As DNA, the CDR3 is TGCGCCAGCAGCTTGACCCCGGCCTCTAGCGTAGGTGAGCAGTTCTTC.

This clone was observed a handful of times. The identical CDR3 is also encoded by other nucleotide sequences in the sample. The gene calls are TRBV5-6 and TRBJ2-5; D remains unclear. Germline lookup yields CDR1 SGHDT and CDR2 YYEEEE. The V end was cut by 0 bases, the J end by 3 bases, with 6 bases between. There are 13 residues in the CDR3. CDR3: CASSLELKETQYF. The CDR3 DNA follows: TGTGCCAGCAGCTTGGAACTAAAAGAGACCCAGTACTTC. The variable domain in full, completed from reference TRBV5-6 and TRBJ2-5, reads DAGVTQSPTHLIKTRGQQVTLRCSPKSGHDTVSWYQQALGQGPQFIFQYYEEEERQRGNFPDRFSGHQFPNYSSELNVNALLLGDSALYLCASSLELKETQYFGPGTRLLVL.

The genes are TRBV9 and TRBJ2-3; possibly TRBD1 for D (5 bases). V was shortened by 0 bases and J by 6 bases, with 20 bases between the two germline ends. The CDR3 is 17 amino acids. In germline, CDR1 is SGDLS, CDR2 YYNGEE. The CDR3 region is CASSVGSDVRRGDTQYF. The CDR3 DNA sequence: TGTGCCAGCAGCGTAGGGTCGGACGTCCGAAGGGGTGATACGCAGTATTTT. Drawing the rest from reference TRBV9 and TRBJ2-3, the complete variable domain is DSGVTQTPKHLITATGQRVTLRCSPRSGDLSVYWYQQSLDQGLQFLIQYYNGEERAKGNILERFSAQQFPDLHSELNLSSLELGDSALYFCASSVGSDVRRGDTQYFGPGTRLTVL.

The chain links TRBV2 to TRBJ2-3; TRBD1 matches 10 bases. CDR3 length equals 14 residues. Germline V gene lookup returns CDR1 SNHLY and CDR2 FYNNEI. The V segment lost 5 bases and the J segment 4 bases; nucleotides outside the gene matches: 3. The CDR3 sequence: CASSWDRGADTQYF. The CDR3 nucleotides read TGTGCCAGCAGTTGGGACAGGGGAGCAGATACGCAGTATTTT.

The rearrangement uses TRBV6-1 and TRBJ2-7; tentative D call: TRBD2 (5 bases). Germline CDR1 MNHNS, CDR2 SASEGT. This CDR3 spans 14 amino acids. Deletions cut 2 bases from V and 2 bases from J, with 10 bases between. CDR3 in DNA: TGTGCCAGCAGTGAACGGACTCCCCCCTACGAGCAGTACGTC. It encodes CASSERTPPYEQYV.

The chain recombines TRBV3-1 (or the pseudogene TRBV3-2) with TRBJ1-1, with 7 bases identical to TRBD1. CDR1 and CDR2 (germline): LGHDT, YNNKEL (reference sequence). The CDR3 is 13 amino acids. V shed 1 base and J 7 bases; nucleotides not matched to a gene: 3. The CDR3 sequence is CASSQATGIEAFF. The CDR3 DNA reads TGTGCCAGCAGCCAAGCGACAGGGATTGAAGCTTTCTTT.

J is TRBJ1-5 and V is TRBV10-2, with TRBD1 matching 7 bases. Germline V gene data show CDR1 as WSHSY and CDR2 as SAAADI. This CDR3 is 14 amino acids long. V shed 6 bases, J shed 2 bases, and the junction held 4 bases outside the gene matches. The CDR3 nucleotides read TGCGCCAGCAGGATTGGACAGGGCAATCAGCCCCAGCATTTT. Protein product: CASRIGQGNQPQHF.

The chain employs TRBV7-2 and TRBJ1-1, with 8 bases fitting TRBD1. This CDR3 is built from 13 residues. Germline V CDR1 and CDR2: SGHTA, FQGNSA. Germline trimming cut 5 bases from V and 7 bases from J; bases unmatched to any gene: 6. The CDR3: CASSRPGQGEAFF. CDR3 in DNA: TGTGCCAGCAGCCGCCCTGGACAGGGTGAAGCTTTCTTT.

The chain is built from TRBV5-5 and TRBJ2-5; D is undetermined. The CDR3 runs 15 residues. In germline, CDR1 is SGHKS, CDR2 YYEKEE (reference sequence). Trimming cost V 2 bases and J 7 bases, with 18 bases left between them. The CDR3 sequence is CASSFLLGVSGTQYF. CDR3 nucleotide sequence: TGTGCCAGCAGCTTTCTACTCGGTGTATCAGGGACCCAGTACTTC.

The chain uses TRBV6-2 or TRBV6-3 and TRBJ2-5; 7 bases line up with TRBD2. The germline gives CDR1 MNHEY, CDR2 SVGEGT. The CDR3 is 15 amino acids. Trimming cost V 4 bases and J 5 bases; bases outside gene matches: 10. CDR3 sequence (DNA): TGTGCCAGCAGTTCTGGATTGGGGGGGTCTGAGACCCAGTACTTC. This codes for CASSSGLGGSETQYF.